The T cell receptor beta chain described here comes from a study of T cell repertoires in cytomegalovirus infection. Study as a whole: Recently identified HLA-C-restricted CMV epitopes were among the peptides used. Carrying CMV and the relevant HLA type showed in public TCR beta signatures. Broader study findings: The ex vivo response showed dominance by HLA-C-restricted CMV-specific TCR beta clonotypes. Identification of carriers of CMV plus the relevant HLA was achieved through cumulative public TCR beta family frequency.

In regard to this clonotype: Its antigen is not known.

V dropped 2 bases and J dropped 2; count of bases not matched to a gene: 10. Per germline, CDR1 SGDLS and CDR2 YYNGEE. CDR3 length: 17 amino acids. TCRdb recomputed calls from the reads with MiXCR, one row per CDR3 protein. The sample holds 250,000 to 300,000 distinct CDR3 sequences, 22% seen once. The material was cultured PBMCs, obtained from culture after CMV antigen stimulation. The TCR sequence derives from a human donor in good health (CMV status not recorded). Some clones in this sample may be carry-over from other donors' samples. The rearrangement joins TRBV9 to TRBJ1-2; 9 bases align to TRBD1. The CDR3 spells CASSVGGTGTGNYGYTF. The CDR3, as DNA: TGTGCCAGCAGCGTTGGCGGTACCGGGACAGGGAACTATGGCTACACCTTC. The full variable domain, completed using reference TRBV9 and TRBJ1-2, is DSGVTQTPKHLITATGQRVTLRCSPRSGDLSVYWYQQSLDQGLQFLIQYYNGEERAKGNILERFSAQQFPDLHSELNLSSLELGDSALYFCASSVGGTGTGNYGYTFGSGTRLTVV.